This entry lists 2 T cell receptor beta chains sequenced from one sample in a study of T cell responses to AZD1222 COVID-19 vaccine. The table came from immunoSEQ multiplex PCR; TCRdb's copy has only in-frame clones and leaves some out. The table includes approximately 200,000 clones, approximately 94% detected once. Sequenced material: peripheral blood, taken 28 days after the second dose of the MenACWY control vaccine. Source of these receptors: an adult who received the MenACWY meningococcal vaccine as a control.

The J gene is TRBJ2-7, the V gene TRBV19, with TRBD2 as a possible D gene (6 bases). The germline V and J ends were trimmed by 4 bases and 3 bases, with 25 bases remaining between them. The CDR3 covers 18 residues. CDR1 and CDR2 from the germline V gene are LNHDA and SQIVND (reference sequence). CDR3 in amino acids: CASSTSVSTGTAYYEQYF. CDR3 sequence (DNA): TGTGCCAGTAGTACCTCGGTATCCACCGGGACTGCCTACTACGAGCAGTACTTC.

This rearrangement joins TRBV11-3 to TRBJ1-6; a weak D match, TRBD1 (6 bases). Germline CDR1 and CDR2: SGHNT and YENEEA. This CDR3 spans 10 amino acids. V was cut by 5 bases and J by 17 bases, with 10 bases left in between. CDR3 sequence reads: CASSPRGFHF. The CDR3, as DNA: TGTGCCAGCAGCCCAAGGGGGTTCCACTTT.